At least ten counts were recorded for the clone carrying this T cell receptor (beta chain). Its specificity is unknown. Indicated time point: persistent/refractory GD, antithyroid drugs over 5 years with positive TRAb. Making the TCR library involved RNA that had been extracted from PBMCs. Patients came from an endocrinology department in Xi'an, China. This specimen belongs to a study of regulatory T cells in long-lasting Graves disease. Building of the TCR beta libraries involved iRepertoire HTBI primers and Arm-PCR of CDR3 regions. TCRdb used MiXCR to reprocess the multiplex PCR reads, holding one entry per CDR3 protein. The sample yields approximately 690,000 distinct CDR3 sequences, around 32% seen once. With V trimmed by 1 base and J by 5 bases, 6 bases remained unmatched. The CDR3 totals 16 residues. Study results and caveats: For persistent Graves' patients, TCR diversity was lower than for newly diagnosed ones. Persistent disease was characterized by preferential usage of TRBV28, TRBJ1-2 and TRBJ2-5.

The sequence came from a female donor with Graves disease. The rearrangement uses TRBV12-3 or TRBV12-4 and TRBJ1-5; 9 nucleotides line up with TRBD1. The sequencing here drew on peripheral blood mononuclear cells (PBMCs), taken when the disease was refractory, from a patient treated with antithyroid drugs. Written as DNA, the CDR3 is TGTGCCAGCAGTTTAGGGGCGACAGGGGGTGATCAGCCCCAGCATTTT. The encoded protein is CASSLGATGGDQPQHF.